This TCR beta chain is from a study of CD8 T cells in Susac syndrome. Random hexamers were used to reverse transcribe about 0.45 to 1 ug of RNA. An immunoSEQ multiplex PCR amplified TCR beta CDR3 over 54 Vbeta and 13 Jbeta. MiXCR, applied by TCRdb to the immunoSEQ multiplex PCR reads, yields one record per CDR3 protein. This sample carries around 71,000 distinct CDR3 sequences, 96% of them seen once, and the ten largest clones take 0.085% to 0.14%. The multiple sclerosis controls were treatment-naive patients with relapsing-remitting disease that was stable or active. V was shortened by 0 bases and J by 4 bases, with 12 bases between the two germline ends. The CDR3 totals 16 residues.

The specimen was CD4+ T cells from PBMCs. The sequence derives from a human donor with multiple sclerosis. The gene calls are TRBV12-3 or TRBV12-4 and TRBJ2-2; TRBD1 might be the D (7 bases). CDR3 region: CASSLAQGGVTGELFF. In DNA form, the CDR3 reads TGTGCCAGCAGTTTAGCGCAGGGGGGCGTCACCGGGGAGCTGTTTTTT.